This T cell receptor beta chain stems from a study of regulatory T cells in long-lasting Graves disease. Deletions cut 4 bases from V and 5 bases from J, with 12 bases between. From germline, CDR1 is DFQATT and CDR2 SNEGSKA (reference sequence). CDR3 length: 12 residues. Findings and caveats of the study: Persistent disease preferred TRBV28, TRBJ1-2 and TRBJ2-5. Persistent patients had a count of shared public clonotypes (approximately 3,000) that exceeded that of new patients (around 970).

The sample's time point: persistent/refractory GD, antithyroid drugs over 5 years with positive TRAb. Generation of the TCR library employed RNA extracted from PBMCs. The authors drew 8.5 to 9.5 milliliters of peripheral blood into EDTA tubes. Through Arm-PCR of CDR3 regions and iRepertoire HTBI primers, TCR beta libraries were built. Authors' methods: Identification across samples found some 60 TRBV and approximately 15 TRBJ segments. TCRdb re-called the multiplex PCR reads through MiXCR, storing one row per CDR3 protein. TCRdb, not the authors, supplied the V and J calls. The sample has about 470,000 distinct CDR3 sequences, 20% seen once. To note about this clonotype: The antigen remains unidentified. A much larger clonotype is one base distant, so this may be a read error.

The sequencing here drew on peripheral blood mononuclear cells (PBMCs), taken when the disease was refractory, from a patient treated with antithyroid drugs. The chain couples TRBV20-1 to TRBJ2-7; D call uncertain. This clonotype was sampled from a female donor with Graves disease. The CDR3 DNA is TGCAGTGCTATAAAGGAGCTCCACGAGCAGTACTTC. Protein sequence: CSAIKELHEQYF.